The 11 T cell receptor beta chains below were found in one sample sequenced in a study of T-cell reconstitution after alpha-beta-depleted transplantation in children (TCRdb year 2016). Per the publication, the time point label means: day 60 (about 2 months) after transplantation. The sample's treatment or condition, from its label and the paper: allogeneic hematopoietic cell transplantation with graft depleted of TCRalphabeta T cells and CD19 B cells. The library was generated by PCR. Sequencing was carried out with an Illumina HiSeq 2500. To normalize quantification of the TCRbeta repertoire, the TCR libraries were built with molecular barcoding that relied on unique molecular identifiers. Starting from the raw public reads, TCRdb applied fastp trimming at Q25, assembled clones with MiXCR and retained in-frame beta chains. Rows with one shared CDR3 protein collapse into an entry with the most common genes and DNA. The sample profile shows some 48,000 distinct CDR3 sequences; 5% to 6.5% of them were found once. The biggest ten clones account for 30% of the sample.

The specimen was PBMCs, mostly from graft donor cells, collected 60 days after TCRalphabeta/CD19-depleted stem cell transplant. The receptors shown here come from a female patient aged 2-15 years who had a stem cell transplant for aplastic anemia, so the T cells may come from the graft donor.

The genes are TRBV30 and TRBJ2-2, with 8 bases that match TRBD2. The length of the CDR3 is 14 residues. Germline V gene sequence: CDR1 GTSNPN, CDR2 SVGIG (reference sequence). The junction had 7 bases not matched to a gene; V was cut back by 3 bases and J by 7 bases. The CDR3, as DNA: TGTGCCTGGAGGCTACTAGCGGTGGGCGGGGAGCTGTTTTTT. This encodes CAWRLLAVGGELFF.

This clonotype was seen repeatedly, ten times or more. This CDR3 is CASRGLAKNIQYF. The CDR3 DNA reads TGTGCCAGCCGGGGATTAGCCAAAAACATTCAGTACTTC. The gene calls are TRBV6-5 and TRBJ2-4, with D perhaps matching TRBD2 (5 bases). V shed 8 bases and J shed 0 bases, with 8 bases lying between them. CDR3 length equals 13 residues. Germline V gene lookup returns CDR1 MNHEY and CDR2 SVGAGI.

This clonotype has ten or more counts. The V and J genes are TRBV5-6 and TRBJ2-2; D tentatively reads TRBD1 or TRBD2 (6 bases each). The CDR3 contains 16 residues. V lost 6 bases and J lost 1, with 16 bases in between. Germline CDR1 SGHDT, CDR2 YYEEEE. The CDR3 here is CASTTGGPVNTGELFF. CDR3 in DNA: TGTGCCAGCACCACTGGGGGGCCGGTGAACACCGGGGAGCTGTTTTTT.

This clonotype was counted ten times or more. The chain links TRBV24-1 to TRBJ2-1, with D hard to call. V was shortened by 5 bases and J by 6 bases, with 10 bases between the two germline ends. This CDR3 contains 13 residues. Germline loops: CDR1 KGHDR, CDR2 SFDVKD. CDR3 sequence (DNA): TGTGCCACCAGTGGGACCCCCTTCAATGAGCAGTTCTTC. This sequence encodes CATSGTPFNEQFF.

This clonotype was seen at least ten times. V is TRBV4-1 and J is TRBJ2-4; D is perhaps TRBD1 (7 bases). Germline CDR1 reads MGHRA; CDR2 reads YSYEKL. The V and J ends lost 4 bases and 9 bases respectively, with 19 bases between them. This CDR3 has 15 amino acids. The CDR3 nucleotides are TGCGCCAGCAGCCGACGCGGGGAAACAGGGGCCATTCAGTACTTC. Translated, it gives CASSRRGETGAIQYF.

This clonotype was observed at least ten times. The chain has TRBV20-1 and TRBJ2-1; 7 bases match TRBD1. The CDR3 is 14 residues long. The V and J ends lost 8 bases and 4 bases, in that order; junction bases with no gene match: 11. Germline values: CDR1 DFQATT, CDR2 SNEGSKA (reference sequence). CDR3 DNA: TGCAGTCTACAAACAGGGGCGCAGTACAATGAGCAGTTCTTC. This sequence encodes CSLQTGAQYNEQFF.

This clonotype has at least ten counts. The chain uses TRBV20-1 and TRBJ2-2; 11 bases match TRBD1. V shed 3 bases, J shed 5 bases, and the junction held 2 bases outside the gene matches. The CDR3 has 14 residues. CDR1 is DFQATT and CDR2 is SNEGSKA in the germline V gene (reference sequence). CDR3 amino acids: CSARDRGRTGELFF. CDR3 nucleotides: TGCAGTGCTAGGGACAGGGGGCGTACCGGGGAGCTGTTTTTT.

This clonotype was seen ten or more times. This chain connects TRBV19 to TRBJ2-1; tentatively, D is TRBD1 (6 bases). This CDR3 has 14 residues. Germline assignment: CDR1 LNHDA and CDR2 SQIVND (reference sequence). The V end was cut by 9 bases, the J end by 0 bases, with 12 bases between. For the CDR3, the DNA is TGTGCCAGCGGTGACAGGAGCTCCTACAATGAGCAGTTCTTC. Translated: CASGDRSSYNEQFF.

This clonotype was seen a handful of times. The V and J genes are TRBV10-2 and TRBJ2-3; D is perhaps TRBD1 or TRBD2 (5 bases each). Germline V gene lookup returns CDR1 WSHSY and CDR2 SAAADI. The CDR3 has 13 residues. Trimming removed 3 bases at V and 2 bases at J, with 6 bases between. CDR3 DNA sequence: TGCGCCAGCAGTGAAGGGACCACAGATACGCAGTATTTT. Its translation is CASSEGTTDTQYF.

This clonotype was found many times. This sequence joins TRBV6-2 or TRBV6-3 and TRBJ2-1; possibly TRBD1 for D (6 bases). The CDR3 has 13 residues. The germline gives CDR1 MNHEY, CDR2 SVGEGT. V was shortened by 5 bases and J by 8 bases, with 13 bases between the two germline ends. The CDR3 reads CASSRSGVHEQFF. CDR3 nucleotide sequence: TGTGCCAGCAGTAGATCAGGGGTGCATGAGCAGTTCTTC.

This clonotype has ten or more counts. The chain has TRBV11-2 and TRBJ2-2; D is undetermined. This CDR3 comprises 13 residues. The V end was cut by 5 bases, the J end by 0 bases, with 4 bases between. The germline V gene has CDR1 SGHAT and CDR2 FQNNGV. CDR3 protein: CASSRTNTGELFF. CDR3 in DNA: TGTGCCAGCAGCCGCACGAACACCGGGGAGCTGTTTTTT.